These 21 T cell receptor beta chains share one sample of origin, sequenced in a study of blood T cells in healthy people across ages. A second roughly 6 to 12 cycle PCR used barcoded and J-beta primers. TCRdb re-analysed the 5' RACE reads in MiXCR, keeping a single row per CDR3 protein. Here the sample spans roughly 1.4 million distinct CDR3 sequences, approximately 59% being singletons. The sample was blood. The receptor set was obtained from a man between 18 and 35 years old in good health.

The V gene is TRBV4-2, the J gene TRBJ1-2; D uncertain. Germline lookup yields CDR1 LGHNA and CDR2 YNFKEQ. Trimming removed 0 bases from V and 8 bases from J, with 7 bases in between. This CDR3 has 12 residues. The CDR3 region is CASSQEGFGYTF. For the CDR3, the DNA is TGTGCCAGCAGCCAAGAAGGATTCGGCTACACCTTC.

This chain connects TRBV6-2 or TRBV6-3 to TRBJ1-2; D perhaps matches TRBD1 (6 bases). Germline V gives CDR1 MNHEY, CDR2 SVGEGT. The CDR3 runs to 15 residues. Trimming stripped 6 bases from V and 2 bases from J, with 16 bases between. CDR3 bases: TGTGCCAGCAGCTACGCCGGGGGCCCCAACTATGGCTACACCTTC. Its translation is CASSYAGGPNYGYTF.

V and J are TRBV4-1 and TRBJ1-2, with D perhaps matching TRBD1 (5 bases). The CDR3 consists of 15 residues. Trimming cost V 0 bases and J 4 bases, with 12 bases left between them. From germline, CDR1 is MGHRA and CDR2 YSYEKL. The CDR3, as DNA: TGCGCCAGCAGCCAAGAAACGGGACGGGGCTATGGCTACACCTTC. This sequence encodes CASSQETGRGYGYTF.

This clonotype has more than one count but fewer than ten. The chain carries TRBV29-1 and TRBJ2-3; possibly TRBD1 or TRBD2 for D (5 bases each). V was clipped by 8 bases and J by 0 bases, with 15 bases between them. This CDR3 has 14 amino acids. Germline assignment: CDR1 SQVTM and CDR2 ANQGSEA. In DNA form, the CDR3 reads TGCAGCTACTTTTTCGGGGCTAGCACAGATACGCAGTATTTT. The encoded protein is CSYFFGASTDTQYF.

The chain links TRBV27 to TRBJ2-3; D is possibly TRBD2 (5 bases). Trimming removed 5 bases from V and 2 bases from J, with 11 bases in between. Germline CDR1 is MNHEY and CDR2 is SMNVEV (reference sequence). There are 14 residues in the CDR3. The CDR3 bases are TGTGCCAGCAGTCGGGGAGCTCTCACAGATACGCAGTATTTT. This encodes CASSRGALTDTQYF.

Worth noting for this clonotype: At one boundary the junction diverges from the germline segment, which might be a read error. The chain links TRBV7-7 to TRBJ2-1, with 15 bases aligning to TRBD2. Germline values: CDR1 SSHAT, CDR2 FNYEAQ (reference sequence). The CDR3 spans 18 residues. DNA for the CDR3: TGTACCAGCAGCCGGACTAGCGGGAGGGCCGTTCCGTTCAATGAGCAGTTCTTC. Protein sequence: CTSSRTSGRAVPFNEQFF.

The chain has TRBV12-3 or TRBV12-4 and TRBJ2-5, with TRBD2 matching over 10 bases. The junction had 9 bases not matched to a gene; V was cut back by 6 bases and J by 5 bases. The CDR3 is 15 residues long. The CDR3 loop reads CASRPSGGAVETQYF. For the CDR3, the DNA is TGTGCCAGCAGGCCCAGCGGGGGGGCCGTGGAGACCCAGTACTTC.

The V call is TRBV4-1, the J call TRBJ1-2, with D unclear. V lost 4 bases to trimming and J lost 5 bases, with 14 bases between them. This CDR3 contains 14 residues. Germline V gene data show CDR1 as MGHRA and CDR2 as YSYEKL. Written as DNA, the CDR3 is TGCGCCAGCAGCCCATCAGACGGCCTGTATGGCTACACCTTC. It is translated as CASSPSDGLYGYTF.

This clonotype was counted only a few times. The gene calls are TRBV12-3 or TRBV12-4 and TRBJ2-7; D is ambiguous. The V end lost 7 bases, the J end lost 3 bases, and 13 bases lay between the germline ends. This CDR3 region has 13 residues. CDR3 DNA sequence: TGTGCCAGCACCGCCAGACACCTCTACGAGCAGTACTTC. It translates to CASTARHLYEQYF.

For the CDR3, the DNA is TGTGCCAGCAGGAACATAGGGGGCCCCAACTACGAGCAGTACTTC. It codes for CASRNIGGPNYEQYF. J is TRBJ2-7 and V is TRBV28, with 7 bases that match TRBD1. There are 15 residues in the CDR3. Germline loops: CDR1 MDHEN, CDR2 SYDVKM. Unmatched junction bases numbered 11, after V lost 6 bases and J lost 3 bases.

This chain links TRBV20-1 with TRBJ2-1, with unresolved D. The V gene's germline CDR1 is DFQATT and CDR2 SNEGSKA (reference sequence). The CDR3 spans 16 residues. The V gene lost 0 bases and the J gene lost 2 bases, with 14 bases spanning the gap. The CDR3 protein is CSAREDYKSTYNEQFF. In nucleotides, the CDR3 is TGCAGTGCTAGAGAGGATTATAAATCCACCTACAATGAGCAGTTCTTC.

V gene TRBV5-6 combines with J gene TRBJ1-2, with TRBD1 identical over 7 bases. V dropped 6 bases and J dropped 1; count of bases not matched to a gene: 3. The germline gives CDR1 SGHDT, CDR2 YYEEEE. The CDR3 is 13 amino acids. The CDR3 nucleotides are TGTGCCAGCACCAGGGACAGTAACTATGGCTACACCTTC. Translated, it gives CASTRDSNYGYTF.

This rearrangement joins TRBV7-2 to TRBJ1-5; 7 nucleotides agree with TRBD1. V gave up 3 bases and J gave up 2 bases; unmatched junction bases: 4. CDR3 length: 15 amino acids. Germline values: CDR1 SGHTA, CDR2 FQGNSA. The CDR3 is CASSFGGQGNQPQHF. The CDR3 bases are TGTGCCAGCAGCTTCGGTGGACAGGGCAATCAGCCCCAGCATTTT.

This clonotype was counted between two and nine times. Just one base apart from a much larger clone, this may be a read error. The V and J genes are TRBV20-1 and TRBJ2-5; 7 bases fit TRBD2. The better agreement between TRBJ2-7 and the DNA end casts doubt on the J call. There are 14 residues in the CDR3. Germline lookup yields CDR1 DFQATT and CDR2 SNEGSKA (reference sequence). The chain's CDR3 is CSAAGRGERYEQYF. CDR3 DNA sequence: TGCAGTGCAGCGGGACGGGGGGAACGATACGAGCAGTACTTC.

The count of this clonotype is one. The gene calls are TRBV28 and TRBJ1-4; D is undetermined. From germline, CDR1 is MDHEN and CDR2 SYDVKM. V was clipped by 4 bases and J by 1 base, with 10 bases between them. The CDR3 is 15 amino acids. As DNA, the CDR3 is TGTGCCAGCAGTTCACCCCGGGGAACTAATGAAAAACTGTTTTTT. Residues: CASSSPRGTNEKLFF.

The chain carries TRBV4-1 and TRBJ1-4; D uncertain. This CDR3 comprises 13 residues. Germline CDR1 reads MGHRA; CDR2 reads YSYEKL. V was pared by 8 bases and J by 0 bases, with 7 bases between. CDR3 in DNA: TGCGCCAGCGCCGTCGCAACTAATGAAAAACTGTTTTTT. As protein: CASAVATNEKLFF.

V usage is TRBV6-1 and J usage is TRBJ2-1; 7 nucleotides match TRBD2. Germline-derived CDR1 and CDR2 are MNHNS and SASEGT. Trimming took 6 bases from V and 4 from J; bases not matched to a gene: 6. The CDR3 is 14 residues long. The CDR3 is CASRGGSGYNEQFF. CDR3 nucleotide sequence: TGTGCCAGCAGGGGTGGTAGCGGGTACAATGAGCAGTTCTTC.

This chain connects TRBV4-3 to TRBJ2-7; maybe TRBD1 (6 bases). Germline-derived CDR1 and CDR2 are LGHNA and YSLEER. Trimming left V 1 base short and J 7 bases short, with 17 bases between. The CDR3 extends over 15 amino acids. The CDR3 DNA follows: TGCGCCAGCAGCCAAGTCTACAGAGGGGGAGATGAGCAGTACTTC. This gives the protein CASSQVYRGGDEQYF.

The V and J genes are TRBV28 and TRBJ2-5; unclear D gene. Germline assignment: CDR1 MDHEN and CDR2 SYDVKM. V gave up 4 bases and J gave up 11 bases, with 14 bases separating them. The CDR3 is 12 residues long. The CDR3 region has the DNA TGTGCCAGCAGTTCAAACAATGTGAGGCAGTACTTC. It codes for CASSSNNVRQYF.

The CDR3 nucleotides are TGTGCCAGCCGGCCCGGCAGGCGGTCCTACGAGCAGTACTTC. Its translation is CASRPGRRSYEQYF. The genes are TRBV2 and TRBJ2-7; D is ambiguous. This CDR3 has 14 amino acids. Germline values: CDR1 SNHLY, CDR2 FYNNEI. Trimming shortened V by 8 bases and J by 1 base, and 15 bases separated the two germline ends.

This chain uses TRBV4-3 with TRBJ2-2; D tentatively reads TRBD1 or TRBD2 (6 bases each). The CDR3 length is 17 residues. Germline CDR1 LGHNA, CDR2 YSLEER. V lost 2 bases, J lost 1 base, and 14 bases lay in between. CDR3 sequence: CASSQYSRGLNTGELFF. DNA for the CDR3: TGCGCCAGCAGCCAATACTCTCGGGGGCTGAACACCGGGGAGCTGTTTTTT.